This T cell receptor beta chain was captured by sequencing in a study of CD8 T cells in Susac syndrome (dated by TCRdb to between 2018 and 2020). Turning to the overall study: Among the Susac syndrome patients who were sequenced, clinically active disease was present in over 5 and clinical remission was observed in eight or nine. Clonality of the CD8+ T cell repertoire was compared between more than 9 healthy donors, around 14 Susac syndrome patients and some 15 multiple sclerosis patients. Whether CD8+ T cell activation and differentiation in Susac syndrome was antigen driven was tested using repertoire sequencing. Susac syndrome patients were therapy-naive, on corticosteroids (some also receiving IVIg), or on IVIg alone at blood withdrawal. General study outcomes and caveats: The study acknowledged that relatively few individuals were included in the TCR sequencing and HLA analysis. Looking at Susac-specific public clones, the researchers identified 15 to 20 in the total CD8+ repertoire and a few in the CD8+ TEMRA repertoire. Clonal expansion was observed in Susac syndrome CD8+ repertoires, with the highest expansion in CD8+ TEMRA cells and greater expansion in clinically active than in remitting patients.

Peripheral blood CD8+ and CD4+ T cells from healthy donors, Susac syndrome patients and multiple sclerosis patients were profiled using high-throughput TCR beta sequencing. Susac syndrome patients met recently defined diagnostic criteria for definite or probable disease. CD8+ TEMRA cells were enriched by FACS, while bulk CD8+ and CD4+ T cells were purified by magnetic negative isolation. Blood was collected in EDTA tubes and processed within 24 hours, with PBMCs isolated through density gradient centrifugation. PBMCs intended for TCR sequencing were cryopreserved in liquid nitrogen and thawed later in a water bath at 37 degrees C. A purity of at least 90% was achieved for sorted or isolated CD4+, CD8+ and CD8+ TEMRA cells. RNA was extracted using the RNeasy kit, and roughly 0.5 to 1 microgram was reverse transcribed with random hexamers. TCR beta CDR3 regions were amplified with the immunoSEQ multiplex PCR assay covering 54 Vbeta and 13 Jbeta segments. PCR amplification bias was corrected using a synthetic template baseline for primer optimization and computational correction. Concerning the study's data processing: Reads were assigned to V, D and J genes according to IMGT and analyzed in immunoSEQ Analyzer, with only productive sequences retained. Clonality was calculated as one minus the Shannon entropy normalized by log2 of the number of productive unique sequences. For each patient and control, public and private clones were evaluated among the 100 most prevalent clones. A clone was defined as Susac-specific if it was absent from the healthy and MS cohorts, from 950 to 1,300 published viral clones and from other ImmuneACCESS disease sequences. TCRdb reworked the public reads: Q25 trimming with fastp, MiXCR clone assembly, productive beta chains retained. Every distinct CDR3 protein forms one entry, paired with its most common genes and DNA. The V and J calls shown here were made by TCRdb, not taken from the authors' results. This sample lists roughly 130,000 distinct CDR3 sequences; around 94% were detected once. Jointly, the top ten make up around 0.28% of the sample.

V ends up 5 bases short and J 13 bases short, with an unmatched junction base count of 11. CDR3 length: 14 amino acids, cysteine to phenylalanine. The entry retains the CDR3 DNA only, 42 bases that are in frame from base 1. To note about this clonotype: The antigen this receptor binds is unknown. The input lacks base qualities; no much larger clone sits a single base away.

This TCR came from a human donor with Susac syndrome. The material sequenced was CD8+ T cells from PBMCs. The chain uses TRBV12-3 or TRBV12-4 and TRBJ2-7; TRBD2 agrees with 13 junctional bases. The DNA sequence is as follows: TGTGCCAGCAGTACATTGACTAGCGGGGGGCCTTTTTACTTC. This translates into CASSTLTSGGPFYF.